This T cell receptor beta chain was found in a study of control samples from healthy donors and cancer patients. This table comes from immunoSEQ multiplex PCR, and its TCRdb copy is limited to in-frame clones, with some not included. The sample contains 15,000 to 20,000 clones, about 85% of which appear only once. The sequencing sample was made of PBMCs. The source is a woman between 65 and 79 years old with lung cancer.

The CDR3 spells CASNRGLNEQFF. The CDR3 bases are TGTGCCAGCAACAGGGGGCTAAATGAGCAGTTCTTC. The chain combines TRBV9 with TRBJ2-1; the match to TRBD1 covers 9 bases. There are 12 residues in the CDR3. V lost 6 bases to trimming and J lost 7 bases; unmatched junction nucleotides: 2. The germline V gene encodes CDR1 SGDLS and CDR2 YYNGEE. The full variable domain, its missing parts supplied by reference TRBV9 and TRBJ2-1, is DSGVTQTPKHLITATGQRVTLRCSPRSGDLSVYWYQQSLDQGLQFLIQYYNGEERAKGNILERFSAQQFPDLHSELNLSSLELGDSALYFCASNRGLNEQFFGPGTRLTVL.